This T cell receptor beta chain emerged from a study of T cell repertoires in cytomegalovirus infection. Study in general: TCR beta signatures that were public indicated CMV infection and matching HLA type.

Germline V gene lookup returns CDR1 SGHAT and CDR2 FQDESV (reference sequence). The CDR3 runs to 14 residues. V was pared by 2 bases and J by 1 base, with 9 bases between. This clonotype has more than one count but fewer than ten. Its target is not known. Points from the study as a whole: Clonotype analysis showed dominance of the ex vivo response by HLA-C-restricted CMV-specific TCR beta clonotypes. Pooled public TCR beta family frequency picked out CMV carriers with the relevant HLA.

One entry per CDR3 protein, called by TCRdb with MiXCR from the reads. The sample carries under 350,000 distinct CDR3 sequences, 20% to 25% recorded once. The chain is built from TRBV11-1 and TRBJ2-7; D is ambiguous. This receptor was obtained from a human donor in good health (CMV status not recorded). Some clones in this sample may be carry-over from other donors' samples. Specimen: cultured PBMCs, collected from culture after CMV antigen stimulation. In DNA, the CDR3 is TGTGCCAGCAGCTTAACTGGATATTCCTACGAGCAGTACTTC. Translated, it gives CASSLTGYSYEQYF.